This T cell receptor beta chain was profiled in a study of control samples from healthy donors and cancer patients. TCRdb keeps only in-frame clones here, not all; method: immunoSEQ multiplex PCR. In the table there are 100,000 to 150,000 clones, approximately 92% of which are singletons. Germline V gene sequence: CDR1 SQVTM, CDR2 ANQGSEA. This CDR3 region has 13 residues. Germline trimming cut 3 bases from V and 4 bases from J; bases unmatched to any gene: 3. The receptor comes from a man aged 35 to 55 in good health. The V call is TRBV29-1, the J call TRBJ2-1; 7 bases fit TRBD2. Sequenced input: blood. CDR3 sequence (DNA): TGCAGCGTTGACGGGGGGAATTACAATGAGCAGTTCTTC. As protein: CSVDGGNYNEQFF.